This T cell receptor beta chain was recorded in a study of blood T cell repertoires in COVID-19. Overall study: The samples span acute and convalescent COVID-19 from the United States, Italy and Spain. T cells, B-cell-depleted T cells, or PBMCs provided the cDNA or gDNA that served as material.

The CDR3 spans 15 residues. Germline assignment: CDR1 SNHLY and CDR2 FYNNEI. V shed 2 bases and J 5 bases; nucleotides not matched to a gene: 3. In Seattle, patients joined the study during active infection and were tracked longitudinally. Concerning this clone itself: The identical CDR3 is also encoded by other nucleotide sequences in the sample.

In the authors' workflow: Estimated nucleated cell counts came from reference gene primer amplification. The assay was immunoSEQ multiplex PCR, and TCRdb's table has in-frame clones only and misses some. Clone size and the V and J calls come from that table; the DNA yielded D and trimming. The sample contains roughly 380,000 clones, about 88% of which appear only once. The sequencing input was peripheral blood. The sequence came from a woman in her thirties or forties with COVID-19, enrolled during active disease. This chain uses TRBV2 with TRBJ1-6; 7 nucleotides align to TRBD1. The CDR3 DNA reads TGTGCCAGCAGTGAACAGGGGGAGGATAATTCACCCCTCCACTTT. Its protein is CASSEQGEDNSPLHF.